Below are 8 T cell receptor beta chains sequenced from a single sample in a study of T cells in localized non-small cell lung cancer. Sequenced by immunoSEQ multiplex PCR; TCRdb stores in-frame clones only, minus some. In the table there are approximately 150,000 clones, roughly 90% of which are singletons. The sample here was peripheral blood, taken before any cancer treatment. Receptor source: an older female donor with stage I lung adenocarcinoma.

The chain couples TRBV7-8 to TRBJ1-4; D unclear. The CDR3 sequence is 15 residues long. V was trimmed by 5 bases and J by 3 bases, leaving 13 bases between them. Germline assignment: CDR1 SGHVS and CDR2 FQNEAQ. The CDR3 nucleotides read TGTGCCAGCAGCCCTCAGCGGGGTGCTAATGAAAAACTGTTTTTT. Its protein is CASSPQRGANEKLFF.

This chain joins TRBV9 and TRBJ2-1; the match to TRBD2 covers 14 bases. Germline lookup yields CDR1 SGDLS and CDR2 YYNGEE. The CDR3 runs to 15 residues. Trimming cost V 0 bases and J 13 bases; bases outside gene matches: 6. The CDR3 coding sequence is TGTGCCAGCAGCGTAGACCCAGGGACTAGCGGGAGACAGTTCTTC. Translation gives CASSVDPGTSGRQFF.

The chain couples TRBV5-4 to TRBJ2-7, with a possible D match to TRBD2 (6 bases). Trimming took 4 bases from V and 2 from J, leaving 10 bases between them. CDR3 length: 13 residues. Germline V gene data show CDR1 as SGHNT and CDR2 as YYREEE (reference sequence). CDR3 amino acids: CASSLSGPYEQYF. The CDR3 bases are TGTGCCAGCAGCCTTAGCGGACCCTACGAGCAGTACTTC.

The gene calls are TRBV19 and TRBJ2-2; D gene unclear. CDR1 is LNHDA, CDR2 SQIVND, per germline (reference sequence). The CDR3 has 13 residues. The ends were cut back, 0 bases at V and 4 bases at J, with 3 bases in the middle. CDR3 DNA sequence: TGTGCCAGTAGTATAGAGCTCACCGGGGAGCTGTTTTTT. It is translated as CASSIELTGELFF.

The CDR3 protein is CASSKDLRGRTDTQYF. The CDR3 region has the DNA TGTGCCAGCAGCAAAGACCTCAGGGGTAGGACAGATACGCAGTATTTT. This chain uses TRBV9 with TRBJ2-3; D possibly corresponds to TRBD1 (6 bases). Trimming took 4 bases from V and 3 from J, leaving 18 bases between them. The CDR3 contains 16 residues. Germline CDR1 is SGDLS and CDR2 is YYNGEE.

This chain uses TRBV28 with TRBJ1-3; the D gene is possibly TRBD1 (5 bases). CDR1 is MDHEN and CDR2 is SYDVKM in the germline V gene. CDR3 length equals 17 residues. Trimming stripped 6 bases from V and 0 bases from J, with 18 bases between. The DNA for the CDR3 is TGTGCCAGCAGATCCCCGCGGGACTCGAGCTCTGGAAACACCATATATTTT. Its protein is CASRSPRDSSSGNTIYF.

The V and J genes are TRBV9 and TRBJ2-3; 9 nucleotides align to TRBD2. The germline CDR1 and CDR2 sequences are SGDLS and YYNGEE. The CDR3 has 19 residues. The trim removed 6 bases at V and 1 base at J, leaving 18 bases unmatched. The CDR3 coding sequence is TGTGCCAGCACCTCCCCCGGACTAGCGATCGAGGGTGGCACAGATACGCAGTATTTT. Its translation is CASTSPGLAIEGGTDTQYF.

The chain uses TRBV28 and TRBJ1-5; D is undetermined. Trimming took 11 bases from V and 3 from J, leaving 26 bases between them. The CDR3 consists of 17 residues. Per germline, CDR1 MDHEN and CDR2 SYDVKM. The CDR3 loop reads CADGPPRKSKTNQPQHF. In DNA, the CDR3 is TGTGCCGACGGCCCGCCACGGAAATCCAAAACCAATCAGCCCCAGCATTTT.